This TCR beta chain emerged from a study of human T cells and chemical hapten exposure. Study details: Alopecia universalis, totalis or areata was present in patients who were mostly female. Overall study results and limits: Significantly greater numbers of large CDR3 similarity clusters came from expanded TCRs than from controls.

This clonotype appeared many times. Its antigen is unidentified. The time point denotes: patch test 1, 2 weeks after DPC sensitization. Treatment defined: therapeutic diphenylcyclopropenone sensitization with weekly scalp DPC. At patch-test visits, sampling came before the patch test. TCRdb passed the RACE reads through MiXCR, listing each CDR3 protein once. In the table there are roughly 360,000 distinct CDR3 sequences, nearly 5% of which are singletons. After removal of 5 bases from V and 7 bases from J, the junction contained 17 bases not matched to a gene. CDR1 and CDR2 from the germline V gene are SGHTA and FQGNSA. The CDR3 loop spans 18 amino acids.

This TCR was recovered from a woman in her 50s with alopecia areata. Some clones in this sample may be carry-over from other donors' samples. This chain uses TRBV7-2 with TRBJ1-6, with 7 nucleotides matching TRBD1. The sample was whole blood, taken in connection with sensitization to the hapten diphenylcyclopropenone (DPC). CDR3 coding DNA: TGTGCCAGCAGCCTCCCCCGGGGGGACAGCCCCTTAAATTCACCCCTCCACTTT. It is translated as CASSLPRGDSPLNSPLHF.